This T cell receptor (beta chain) originates from a study of molecular identifiers for immune sequencing clone quantification. Naive CD8 T cells were sorted as CD8+CD4-CCR7+CD45RA+. This clonotype was counted at least ten times. Antigen specificity is unknown. MiXCR was run by TCRdb on the PCR reads, yielding one entry per CDR3 protein. The sample records 45,000 to 65,000 distinct CDR3 sequences, around 25% being singletons. Germline CDR1 is SGHDT and CDR2 is YYEEEE. Trimming cost V 7 bases and J 7 bases, with 11 bases left between them. The CDR3 has 11 residues. General study results and limits: Reports indicate spiked Jurkat TCR RNA from one cell could be found among about 1 million naive cells.

The sequencing input was naive CD8+ T cells from blood, with Jurkat cell RNA spiked in. Subset: FACS-sorted CD8+CD4-CCR7+CD45RA+ naive T cells. The TCR sequence derives from a human donor in good health. Some libraries in this study had Jurkat cell RNA spiked in. J is TRBJ1-1 and V is TRBV5-6, with D hard to call. CDR3 sequence: CASFAEGEAFF. In DNA, the CDR3 is TGTGCCAGCTTCGCGGAGGGTGAAGCTTTCTTT.